Listed here are 19 T cell receptor beta chains from one sample, sequenced in a study of cytomegalovirus exposure and HLA in healthy donors. PCR involved 60 Vbeta and 13 Jbeta primers. TCRdb keeps only in-frame clones here, not all; method: immunoSEQ multiplex PCR. The profile shows 150,000 to 200,000 clones, roughly 80% of them singletons. The sequencing sample was made of PBMCs. Every receptor here comes from a woman aged 45-59 years in good health and CMV-seronegative.

The chain recombines TRBV6-6 with TRBJ2-2; D might be TRBD1 (5 bases). CDR3 length equals 16 residues. CDR1 and CDR2 (germline): MNHNY, SVGAGI (reference sequence). V lost 7 bases to trimming and J lost 3 bases, with 18 bases between them. CDR3 loop: CASKMDTGPHTGELFF. CDR3 nucleotide sequence: TGTGCCAGCAAAATGGATACAGGTCCGCACACCGGGGAGCTGTTTTTT.

In this sample, this clone turned up once. The J gene is TRBJ2-5, the V gene TRBV10-1, with 10 positions matching TRBD1. The J call may not be correct, given that the DNA end is closer to TRBJ2-7. Germline-derived CDR1 and CDR2 are WNHNN and SYGVQD (reference sequence). CDR3 length: 15 residues. The CDR3 spells CASSESRDRGHEQYF. In DNA form, the CDR3 reads TGCGCCAGCAGTGAGTCCCGGGACAGGGGCCACGAGCAGTACTTC.

The chain joins TRBV29-1 to TRBJ1-1; the D gene is possibly TRBD1 (6 bases). V shed 6 bases and J shed 4 bases, with 18 bases lying between them. Per the germline V gene, CDR1 is SQVTM and CDR2 is ANQGSEA. The CDR3 is 14 amino acids. CDR3 amino acids: CSVEHREQSTEAFF. CDR3 DNA: TGCAGCGTGGAACACAGGGAGCAGAGCACTGAAGCTTTCTTT.

This clone was seen just once. V and J are TRBV9 and TRBJ2-5; 7 bases map to TRBD1. J lost 2 bases, V lost 4 bases, and 5 bases had no gene match. There are 14 residues in the CDR3. Germline-derived CDR1 and CDR2 are SGDLS and YYNGEE. The CDR3 reads CASSPTGIQETQYF. In DNA, the CDR3 is TGTGCCAGCAGCCCGACAGGGATTCAAGAGACCCAGTACTTC.

As DNA, the CDR3 is TGCGCCAGCAGCCTCCGGACAGGGGTATATGAGCAGTTCTTC. Its translation: CASSLRTGVYEQFF. The rearrangement joins TRBV4-3 to TRBJ2-1; 9 nucleotides line up with TRBD1. J was trimmed by 8 bases and V by 4 bases; bases with no gene match: 6. The length of the CDR3 is 14 residues. Germline lookup yields CDR1 LGHNA and CDR2 YSLEER.

The sample holds one count of this clone. The chain couples TRBV6-5 to TRBJ2-7, with TRBD1 identical over 7 bases. With V trimmed by 5 bases and J by 2 bases, 9 bases remained unmatched. The CDR3 runs 15 residues. Germline V gene lookup returns CDR1 MNHEY and CDR2 SVGAGI. The CDR3 bases are TGTGCCAGCAGTGCCCCCCGGACAGGAACCTACGAGCAGTACTTC. Its translation: CASSAPRTGTYEQYF.

The CDR3 reads CASSQDPGSYEQYF. The CDR3 coding sequence is TGTGCCAGCAGCCAAGATCCAGGGTCCTACGAGCAGTACTTC. The V and J genes are TRBV4-2 and TRBJ2-7; tentatively, D is TRBD1 (5 bases). Per germline, CDR1 LGHNA and CDR2 YNFKEQ. The CDR3 consists of 14 residues. V shed 0 bases and J shed 1 base, with 7 bases lying between them.

The V call is TRBV18, the J call TRBJ2-1, with a weak D call TRBD1 (6 bases). In germline, CDR1 is KGHSH, CDR2 LQKENI. The CDR3 is 13 residues long. V was trimmed by 6 bases and J by 4 bases, leaving 10 bases between them. This chain's CDR3 is CASSRQEYNEQFF. The CDR3 coding sequence is TGTGCCAGCTCCCGACAGGAATACAATGAGCAGTTCTTC.

The sample holds one count of this clone. V gene TRBV9 combines with J gene TRBJ2-3, with TRBD2 identical over 11 bases. V shed 4 bases and J 8 bases; nucleotides not matched to a gene: 12. Germline V gene lookup returns CDR1 SGDLS and CDR2 YYNGEE. This CDR3 is 16 amino acids long. In nucleotides, the CDR3 is TGTGCCAGCAGCTCCTTTAGCGGGAGGGCCGAGGCTACGCAGTATTTT. Its translation is CASSSFSGRAEATQYF.

This chain links TRBV5-1 with TRBJ2-7; D unresolved. The CDR3 totals 13 residues. Trimming took off 5 bases at V and 4 bases at J, with 13 bases between the two ends. Germline assignment: CDR1 SGHRS and CDR2 YFSETQ. The chain's CDR3 is CASSSNVGYEQYF. CDR3 in DNA: TGCGCCAGCAGTTCGAACGTCGGGTACGAGCAGTACTTC.

This clone was counted between two and nine times. The J gene is TRBJ1-5, the V gene TRBV6-6, with 10 bases aligning to TRBD1. Germline V gene sequence: CDR1 MNHNY, CDR2 SVGAGI (reference sequence). The CDR3 is 15 residues long. Trimming at V came to 5 bases and at J to 7 bases, leaving 8 bases not matched to a gene. CDR3 sequence reads: CASSKGQGTTQPQHF. In DNA form, the CDR3 reads TGTGCCAGCAGTAAGGGACAGGGGACAACGCAGCCCCAGCATTTT.

This chain joins TRBV5-1 and TRBJ2-5, with a weak D call TRBD1 (5 bases). This CDR3 has 14 amino acids. Trimming cost V 1 base and J 10 bases, with 17 bases left between them. In germline, CDR1 is SGHRS, CDR2 YFSETQ. In DNA form, the CDR3 reads TGCGCCAGCAGCTTGACGGCGGTGGGGCGAGGCCAGTACTTC. Encoded protein: CASSLTAVGRGQYF.

J is TRBJ2-7 and V is TRBV11-3; 8 nucleotides align to TRBD1. This CDR3 spans 16 amino acids. Germline-derived CDR1 and CDR2 are SGHNT and YENEEA. V lost 5 bases, J lost 6 bases, and 15 bases stayed unmatched. The CDR3 DNA reads as TGTGCCAGCAGCCCCAGAGACAGGGGAGAACCCCTCGAGCAGTACTTC. Protein: CASSPRDRGEPLEQYF. Using reference TRBV11-3 and TRBJ2-7 for the parts outside the CDR3, the full variable domain is EAGVVQSPRYKIIEKKQPVAFWCNPISGHNTLYWYLQNLGQGPELLIRYENEEAVDDSQLPKDRFSAERLKGVDSTLKIQPAELGDSAVYLCASSPRDRGEPLEQYFGPGTRLTVT.

The chain employs TRBV5-1 and TRBJ2-6; TRBD1 matches 7 bases. The CDR3 covers 19 residues. V lost 4 bases, J lost 1 base, and 14 bases stayed unmatched. Looked up from germline, CDR1 is SGHRS and CDR2 is YFSETQ. The CDR3 region has the DNA TGCGCCAGCAGCCCTACCCTCACAGGGGCCGGTTCTGGGGCCAACGTCCTGACTTTC. This translates into CASSPTLTGAGSGANVLTF.

This chain uses TRBV25-1 with TRBJ1-2; no definite D call. Trimming removed 6 bases from V and 9 bases from J, with 17 bases in between. The germline V gene encodes CDR1 MGHDK and CDR2 SYGVNS. This CDR3 is built from 13 residues. CDR3 residues: CASSEALIARYTF. CDR3 nucleotides: TGTGCCAGCAGCGAAGCCCTTATTGCGCGCTACACCTTC.

The rearrangement links TRBV9 to TRBJ1-1, with 9 bases fitting TRBD1. There are 15 residues in the CDR3. After removal of 0 bases from V and 8 bases from J, the junction contained 8 bases not matched to a gene. Germline V gene lookup returns CDR1 SGDLS and CDR2 YYNGEE. CDR3 protein: CASSVGRGQGSEAFF. CDR3 bases: TGTGCCAGCAGCGTAGGGAGGGGACAGGGCTCCGAAGCTTTCTTT.

The gene calls are TRBV4-2 and TRBJ2-7; a weak D match, TRBD2 (6 bases). This CDR3 spans 16 amino acids. Deletions cut 0 bases from V and 2 bases from J, with 14 bases between. CDR1 and CDR2 from the germline V gene are LGHNA and YNFKEQ. In DNA, the CDR3 is TGTGCCAGCAGCCAAGATTTTGGCGGGATCCCCTACGAGCAGTACTTC. Translating it yields CASSQDFGGIPYEQYF.

The V call is TRBV9, the J call TRBJ2-5; 8 bases line up with TRBD1. The J call could be wrong; TRBJ2-7 is a better fit for the DNA end. CDR1 SGDLS and CDR2 YYNGEE come from the germline V gene. The CDR3 runs 15 residues. The CDR3 loop is CASSVGTGSPYEQYF. CDR3 nucleotides: TGTGCCAGCAGCGTAGGGACAGGGTCTCCCTACGAGCAGTACTTC.

The V gene is TRBV14, the J gene TRBJ1-2; no clear D. This CDR3 contains 17 residues. Germline V gene data show CDR1 as SGHDN and CDR2 as FVKESK. Trimming cost V 3 bases and J 8 bases, with 25 bases left between them. In nucleotides, the CDR3 is TGTGCCAGCAGCCAGTTCTTCTTTAGGCAGGTGGATACCGGCTACACCTTC. Protein: CASSQFFFRQVDTGYTF.